These 32 T cell receptor beta chains came from one sample sequenced in a study of T cells in Graves' hyperthyroidism and ophthalmopathy. RNA transcripts served as the template for amplifying TCR beta CDR3 regions. First-round RT-PCR with HTBI primers amplified the TCR CDR3 region. TCRdb used MiXCR to reprocess the multiplex PCR reads, holding one entry per CDR3 protein. The sample lists over 150,000 distinct CDR3 sequences, less than 20% occurring once. The sequenced sample was blood. The receptor set was obtained from a woman aged 50 to 65 with Graves' hyperthyroidism.

This clonotype appeared many times. The chain recombines TRBV20-1 with TRBJ2-7; D unclear. The CDR3 consists of 11 residues. In germline, CDR1 is DFQATT, CDR2 SNEGSKA (reference sequence). V was pared by 7 bases and J by 6 bases, with 13 bases between. CDR3 loop: CSGLRSLEQYF. The CDR3 DNA follows: TGCAGTGGGCTGAGATCTCTCGAGCAGTACTTC.

This clonotype showed up many times. The V gene is TRBV2, the J gene TRBJ2-1; the match to TRBD2 covers 10 bases. Germline V gene lookup returns CDR1 SNHLY and CDR2 FYNNEI. The V segment lost 6 bases and the J segment 5 bases; nucleotides outside the gene matches: 7. The CDR3 totals 15 residues. Written as DNA, the CDR3 is TGTGCCAGCAGGGTACTAGCGGGAATCGACAATGAGCAGTTCTTC. This encodes CASRVLAGIDNEQFF.

At least ten counts were recorded for this clonotype. The V and J genes are TRBV2 and TRBJ1-1; TRBD1 agrees at 8 bases. Looked up from germline, CDR1 is SNHLY and CDR2 is FYNNEI. This CDR3 has 14 residues. Trimming took 8 bases from V and 3 from J; bases not matched to a gene: 8. CDR3 sequence: CASGEDRGDTEAFF. The CDR3 bases are TGTGCCAGCGGGGAAGACAGGGGAGACACTGAAGCTTTCTTT.

This clonotype was detected many times. CDR3 sequence reads: CASSPSTPNSNQPQHF. The DNA for the CDR3 is TGTGCCAGCTCACCATCGACCCCTAATAGCAATCAGCCCCAGCATTTT. The J gene is TRBJ1-5, the V gene TRBV18; D gene uncertain. The V gene lost 2 bases and the J gene lost 0 bases, with 11 bases spanning the gap. The CDR3 has 16 amino acids. Germline V gene sequence: CDR1 KGHSH, CDR2 LQKENI. Variable domain in full (rest from reference TRBV18 and TRBJ1-5): NAGVMQNPRHLVRRRGQEARLRCSPMKGHSHVYWYRQLPEEGLKFMVYLQKENIIDESGMPKERFSAEFPKEGPSILRIQQVVRGDSAAYFCASSPSTPNSNQPQHFGDGTRLSIL.

Comment on this clonotype: A much larger clone differs from this one at a single base, so this may be a read error. The CDR3 reads CASGTTGVSYEQYF. CDR3 in DNA: TGTGCCAGCGGCACTACAGGGGTTTCCTACGAGCAGTACTTC. The V call is TRBV12-3 or TRBV12-4, the J call TRBJ2-7; 7 nucleotides match TRBD1. The junction had 8 bases not matched to a gene; V was cut back by 8 bases and J by 1 base. This CDR3 contains 14 residues.

CDR3 sequence: CASSLPSGDTQYF. DNA of the CDR3: TGTGCCAGCAGTTTACCCTCGGGGGACACCCAGTACTTC. The chain uses TRBV12-3 or TRBV12-4 and TRBJ2-5; D possibly corresponds to TRBD2 (6 bases). The germline V and J ends were trimmed by 2 bases and 8 bases, with 12 bases remaining between them. The CDR3 length is 13 residues.

A single count supports this clonotype. The chain combines TRBV19 with TRBJ1-1; a possible D gene is TRBD1 (5 bases). The CDR3 contains 13 residues. In germline, CDR1 is LNHDA, CDR2 SQIVND (reference sequence). V shed 3 bases and J shed 8 bases, with 13 bases lying between them. In DNA form, the CDR3 reads TGTGCCAGTAGTATCGTCAGGGAAAGGGAAGCTTTCTTT. It specifies CASSIVREREAFF.

With regard to this clonotype: A read error may account for a junction end that differs from germline. The chain couples TRBV5-1 to TRBJ2-3; 10 bases line up with TRBD2. This CDR3 has 18 amino acids. Germline V gene sequence: CDR1 SGHRS, CDR2 YFSETQ. The DNA of the CDR3 is TGCGCCAGCAGCTTGGGGACTAGCGGCCTATTGGGCGCAGATGCGCAGTATTTT. This sequence encodes CASSLGTSGLLGADAQYF. Full variable domain (outside the CDR3, taken from reference TRBV5-1 and TRBJ2-3): KAGVTQTPRYLIKTRGQQVTLSCSPISGHRSVSWYQQTPGQGLQFLFEYFSETQRNKGNFPGRFSGRQFSNSRSEMNVSTLELGDSALYLCASSLGTSGLLGADAQYFGPGTRLTVL.

With regard to this clonotype: This may come from a read error, since a much larger clone is one base off. The genes are TRBV20-1 and TRBJ1-2; possible D gene TRBD1, 6 bases. V shed 5 bases and J shed 3 bases, with 13 bases lying between them. Germline V gene sequence: CDR1 DFQATT, CDR2 SNEGSKA (reference sequence). The CDR3 runs 13 residues. The CDR3 DNA reads as TGCAGTGCTGGTTACAGGGCCGACTATGGCTACACCTTC. This gives the protein CSAGYRADYGYTF.

The chain couples TRBV20-1 to TRBJ2-1; perhaps TRBD2 as D (5 bases). V lost 1 base and J lost 2, with 18 bases in between. The CDR3 spans 17 residues. Germline CDR1 and CDR2: DFQATT and SNEGSKA (reference sequence). The CDR3 here is CSARVLVGMSPYNEQFF. CDR3 coding DNA: TGCAGTGCTAGAGTTTTGGTCGGGATGAGTCCCTACAATGAGCAGTTCTTC.

This clonotype appeared many times. J is TRBJ1-1 and V is TRBV6-2 or TRBV6-3; 8 bases are shared with TRBD1. This CDR3 has 14 residues. CDR1 MNHEY and CDR2 SVGEGT come from the germline V gene. Trimming took 6 bases from V and 4 from J; bases not matched to a gene: 7. Here the CDR3 reads CASRRTGIGTEAFF. The CDR3 DNA is TGTGCCAGCAGGCGGACAGGGATTGGCACTGAAGCTTTCTTT.

V is TRBV27 and J is TRBJ2-3; D is tentatively TRBD1 or TRBD2 (5 bases each). This CDR3 is 13 amino acids long. The V gene lost 7 bases and the J gene lost 2 bases, with 10 bases spanning the gap. CDR1 is MNHEY and CDR2 is SMNVEV in the germline V gene (reference sequence). The chain's CDR3 is CASTLGPTDTQYF. In DNA form, the CDR3 reads TGTGCCAGCACTTTGGGACCCACAGATACGCAGTATTTT.

This clonotype was seen at least ten times. This sequence joins TRBV6-1 and TRBJ2-1; possibly TRBD1 or TRBD2 for D (6 bases each). CDR3 length: 13 residues. Trimming shortened V by 6 bases and J by 8 bases, and 14 bases separated the two germline ends. Germline V lookup: CDR1 MNHNS, CDR2 SASEGT. CDR3: CASSRGGGHEQFF. In DNA, the CDR3 is TGTGCCAGCAGCAGAGGTGGGGGGCATGAGCAGTTCTTC.

This clonotype occurred many times. This chain connects TRBV6-1 to TRBJ2-1; 9 bases are shared with TRBD1. The CDR3 is 15 amino acids. The V segment lost 5 bases and the J segment 7 bases; nucleotides outside the gene matches: 9. Germline V CDR1 and CDR2: MNHNS, SASEGT. CDR3 nucleotides: TGTGCCAGCAGTCCTCCGGGACAGGGCGTAAATGAGCAGTTCTTC. Its translation: CASSPPGQGVNEQFF.

This clonotype was counted at least ten times. The chain employs TRBV27 and TRBJ2-7; TRBD1 is a possible D gene (6 bases). Germline V CDR1 and CDR2: MNHEY, SMNVEV (reference sequence). The CDR3 is 13 amino acids. V dropped 5 bases and J dropped 3 bases, with 11 bases sitting between them. CDR3 amino acids: CASSRDTNYEQYF. CDR3 in DNA: TGTGCCAGCAGTCGGGACACCAACTACGAGCAGTACTTC.

V usage is TRBV3-1 and J usage is TRBJ2-7, with a tentative D call TRBD1 (6 bases). Gene TRBJ2-1 matches the end of the DNA better, so the J call may be wrong. The germline CDR1 and CDR2 sequences are LGHDT and YNNKEL (reference sequence). The CDR3 is 15 amino acids. The CDR3 sequence: CASSQGAQGRHEQFF. CDR3 DNA sequence: TGTGCCAGCAGCCAAGGGGCACAGGGCCGCCACGAGCAGTTCTTC.

Only one count was recorded for this clonotype. The CDR3 DNA reads as TGTGCCAGCAGCCCTACCGGGACGGGGAACTACGAGCAGTACTTC. The encoded protein is CASSPTGTGNYEQYF. This chain joins TRBV7-9 and TRBJ2-7; either TRBD1 or TRBD2 may fit D (5 bases each). V was trimmed by 5 bases and J by 3 bases, leaving 17 bases between them. Germline CDR1 and CDR2: SEHNR and FQNEAQ (reference sequence). CDR3 length: 15 amino acids.

This clonotype appeared many times. The rearrangement joins TRBV7-6 to TRBJ2-1, with D tentatively TRBD1 (5 bases). Between the trimmed V and J ends, which lost 5 bases and 0 bases, there was a span of 17 bases. Looked up from germline, CDR1 is SGHVS and CDR2 is FNYEAQ. CDR3 length: 17 residues. This CDR3 reads CASSLGHDLSSYNEQFF. CDR3 sequence (DNA): TGTGCCAGCAGCCTAGGACATGACTTAAGCTCCTACAATGAGCAGTTCTTC.

This clonotype has ten or more counts. The V call is TRBV20-1, the J call TRBJ2-7; no firm D call. The CDR3 contains 12 residues. Germline lookup yields CDR1 DFQATT and CDR2 SNEGSKA (reference sequence). The ends were cut back, 1 base at V and 4 bases at J, with 8 bases in the middle. The CDR3 is CSARASEYEQYF. The CDR3 region has the DNA TGCAGTGCTAGAGCGTCAGAATACGAGCAGTACTTC.

This clonotype appeared a few times. A much bigger clone sits one base away, suggesting this may be a read error. This chain connects TRBV7-2 to TRBJ2-1; D call uncertain. V lost 2 bases to trimming and J lost 7 bases, with 6 bases between them. The CDR3 length is 12 residues. The germline gives CDR1 SGHTA, CDR2 FQGNSA. CDR3 residues: CASSLIGNEQFF. DNA of the CDR3: TGTGCCAGCAGCTTAATCGGGAATGAGCAGTTCTTC.

About this clonotype itself: One end of the junction fails to match germline, which may point to a read error. The V and J genes are TRBV19 and TRBJ2-1; possibly TRBD1 or TRBD2 for D (7 bases each). In germline, CDR1 is LNHDA, CDR2 SQIVND (reference sequence). The CDR3 has 19 residues. This chain's CDR3 is CACSPGRGVRRESGNEQFF. In DNA, the CDR3 is TGTGCCTGTAGCCCGGGCAGGGGGGTTAGGCGGGAGTCCGGCAATGAGCAGTTCTTC.

This clonotype was detected ten times or more. This chain uses TRBV11-3 with TRBJ2-5, with 8 positions matching TRBD2. The CDR3 contains 18 residues. Germline V gene lookup returns CDR1 SGHNT and CDR2 YENEEA. V lost 0 bases, J lost 4 bases, and 13 bases stayed unmatched. The CDR3 bases are TGTGCCAGCAGCTTAGATGGTATATGGCGGGAGGTTCCAGAGACCCAGTACTTC. This codes for CASSLDGIWREVPETQYF. The whole variable domain, remainder taken from reference TRBV11-3 and TRBJ2-5, is EAGVVQSPRYKIIEKKQPVAFWCNPISGHNTLYWYLQNLGQGPELLIRYENEEAVDDSQLPKDRFSAERLKGVDSTLKIQPAELGDSAVYLCASSLDGIWREVPETQYFGPGTRLLVL.

This clonotype has a count of ten or more. The chain is built from TRBV10-3 and TRBJ1-5; 7 bases match TRBD1. Germline loops: CDR1 ENHRY, CDR2 SYGVKD. The junction had 6 bases not matched to a gene; V was cut back by 5 bases and J by 5 bases. This CDR3 has 14 amino acids. The CDR3 loop is CAISKGQRDQPQHF. CDR3 in DNA: TGTGCCATCAGTAAGGGACAGAGGGATCAGCCCCAGCATTTT.

There are many counts of this clonotype. This chain connects TRBV7-3 to TRBJ2-1, with TRBD2 as a possible D gene (6 bases). V lost 5 bases and J 7 bases, leaving 12 bases between the germline ends. Germline CDR1 SGHTA, CDR2 FQGTGA. CDR3 length equals 13 residues. The CDR3 DNA reads TGTGCCAGCAGCCCGCGGGGATGGAATGAGCAGTTCTTC. Translation: CASSPRGWNEQFF.

The genes are TRBV19 and TRBJ1-5; weak D call: TRBD1 (6 bases). The V end lost 2 bases, the J end lost 7 bases, and 9 bases lay between the germline ends. Germline V gene sequence: CDR1 LNHDA, CDR2 SQIVND (reference sequence). CDR3 length equals 13 residues. CDR3 in amino acids: CASSITGYQPQHF. The CDR3 DNA follows: TGTGCCAGTAGTATAACAGGGTACCAGCCCCAGCATTTT.

This clonotype was recorded many times. This chain connects TRBV19 to TRBJ2-1, with D possibly TRBD2 on 6 matching bases. Trimming took 6 bases from V and 8 from J, leaving 17 bases between them. CDR1 is LNHDA, CDR2 SQIVND, per germline (reference sequence). The CDR3 totals 14 residues. CDR3 nucleotide sequence: TGTGCCAGTAGCCCTCCCCCCGGGGGAGATGAGCAGTTCTTC. Its translation: CASSPPPGGDEQFF.

In its sample, this clonotype was seen many times. The chain combines TRBV11-2 with TRBJ2-7; D is ambiguous. The CDR3 loop spans 17 amino acids. Germline CDR1 and CDR2: SGHAT and FQNNGV. Trimming took off 1 base at V and 2 bases at J, with 18 bases between the two ends. The CDR3 spells CASSLVRSELVPYEQYF. CDR3 nucleotides: TGTGCCAGCAGCTTAGTCAGGTCAGAGTTGGTCCCCTACGAGCAGTACTTC.

The chain recombines TRBV7-9 with TRBJ2-5, with D unresolved. Germline-derived CDR1 and CDR2 are SEHNR and FQNEAQ (reference sequence). The CDR3 is 15 amino acids. V was pared by 2 bases and J by 0 bases, with 10 bases between. The CDR3 coding sequence is TGTGCCAGCAGCTTAAAAGAATACTACCAAGAGACCCAGTACTTC. Its protein is CASSLKEYYQETQYF.

The V call is TRBV7-9, the J call TRBJ2-7; possible D gene TRBD2, 5 bases. The CDR3 is 15 residues long. V was clipped by 1 base and J by 6 bases, with 16 bases between them. Germline V gene sequence: CDR1 SEHNR, CDR2 FQNEAQ (reference sequence). The CDR3 is CASSLGGGSSGEQYF. The CDR3 DNA is TGTGCCAGCAGCTTAGGTGGTGGGAGCTCGGGCGAGCAGTACTTC. Using reference TRBV7-9 and TRBJ2-7 for the parts outside the CDR3, the full variable domain is DTGVSQNPRHKITKRGQNVTFRCDPISEHNRLYWYRQTLGQGPEFLTYFQNEAQLEKSRLLSDRFSAERPKGSFSTLEIQRTEQGDSAMYLCASSLGGGSSGEQYFGPGTRLTVT.

This clonotype has just a few counts. The rearrangement joins TRBV2 to TRBJ1-5; D remains unclear. Germline assignment: CDR1 SNHLY and CDR2 FYNNEI. The CDR3 runs 13 residues. The ends were cut back, 8 bases at V and 4 bases at J, with 12 bases in the middle. CDR3 sequence: CASGSSWNQPQHF. CDR3 bases: TGTGCCAGCGGATCCTCCTGGAATCAGCCCCAGCATTTT.

This clonotype was counted many times. V gene TRBV27 combines with J gene TRBJ1-1, with D tentatively TRBD1 (6 bases). The CDR3 consists of 16 residues. The germline gives CDR1 MNHEY, CDR2 SMNVEV (reference sequence). V was cut by 5 bases and J by 7 bases, with 23 bases left in between. Here the CDR3 DNA reads TGTGCCAGCAGTACTAGGAGGCCCCGACAGGATAGTGAAGCTTTCTTT. Protein product: CASSTRRPRQDSEAFF.

This clonotype was observed at least ten times. V usage is TRBV7-2 and J usage is TRBJ2-3; 8 bases are a match to TRBD1. The CDR3 has 20 amino acids. The germline V gene has CDR1 SGHTA and CDR2 FQGNSA. V was pared by 3 bases and J by 2 bases, with 19 bases of the junction left unmatched. The CDR3 nucleotides read TGTGCCAGCAGCTTTTACCAGGGGGCGGTAAGACCCAGGGCCACAGATACGCAGTATTTT. Amino acids: CASSFYQGAVRPRATDTQYF.